This T cell receptor beta chain is from a study of response to subunit inactivated influenza vaccine. TCRdb fed the RT-PCR reads into MiXCR, producing one record per CDR3 protein. The sample has approximately 230,000 distinct CDR3 sequences, roughly an eighth seen once; the top ten hold roughly 7.7%. Study-level results: The authors proposed limited new T cell recruitment per seasonal influenza vaccination.

On this clonotype: Its antigen is not known.

Germline loops: CDR1 DFQATT, CDR2 SNEGSKA (reference sequence). V lost 0 bases and J 4 bases, leaving 13 bases between the germline ends. The CDR3 totals 14 residues. The chain recombines TRBV20-1 with TRBJ2-7; TRBD1 might be the D (6 bases). The source was non-naive T cells sorted from PBMCs, collected approximately 15 days before vaccination. This sequence originates from a man aged 45-65 years who received an inactivated influenza vaccine. The CDR3 sequence: CSARDLQGWYEQYF. The DNA of the CDR3 is TGCAGTGCTAGAGATCTGCAGGGGTGGTACGAGCAGTACTTC.